In its sample, the clone carrying this T cell receptor beta chain was seen a few times. V dropped 9 bases and J dropped 8; count of bases not matched to a gene: 6. Germline CDR1 reads ENHRY; CDR2 reads SYGVKD. The CDR3 spans 13 residues. The data are from a study of CD4 and CD8 cells across lung adenocarcinoma regions. A single record per CDR3 protein comes from TCRdb applying MiXCR to the PCR reads. Of 12,000 or so distinct CDR3 sequences in the sample, roughly 47% were seen once. Localized lung adenocarcinoma, a non-small cell lung cancer, affected the donors. The sequencing sample was made of CD8+ T cells from the margin of a lung tumor. The chain recombines TRBV10-3 with TRBJ2-1, with 11 bases that match TRBD2. The clonotype originates from a male donor with lung adenocarcinoma. The CD4 and CD8 labels of this study may be unreliable. This CDR3 reads CAMTSGIGDEQFF. For the CDR3, the DNA is TGTGCCATGACTAGCGGGATAGGGGATGAGCAGTTCTTC.